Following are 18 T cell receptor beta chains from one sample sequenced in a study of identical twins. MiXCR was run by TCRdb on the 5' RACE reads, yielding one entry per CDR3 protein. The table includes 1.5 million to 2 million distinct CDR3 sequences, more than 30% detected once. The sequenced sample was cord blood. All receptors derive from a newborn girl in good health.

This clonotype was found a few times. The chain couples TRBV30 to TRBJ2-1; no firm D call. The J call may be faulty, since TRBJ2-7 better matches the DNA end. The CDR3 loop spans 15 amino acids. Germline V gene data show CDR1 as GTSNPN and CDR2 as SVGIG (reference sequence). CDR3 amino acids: CAWSVGSSSYNEQYF. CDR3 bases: TGTGCCTGGAGTGTGGGTAGCTCGTCCTACAATGAGCAGTACTTC.

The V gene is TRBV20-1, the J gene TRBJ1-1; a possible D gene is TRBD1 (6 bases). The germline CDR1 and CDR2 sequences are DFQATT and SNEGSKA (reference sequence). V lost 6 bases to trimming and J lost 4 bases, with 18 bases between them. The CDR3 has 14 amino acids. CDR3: CSATPTGTRTEAFF. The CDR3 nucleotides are TGCAGTGCCACCCCTACAGGGACGCGCACTGAAGCTTTCTTT.

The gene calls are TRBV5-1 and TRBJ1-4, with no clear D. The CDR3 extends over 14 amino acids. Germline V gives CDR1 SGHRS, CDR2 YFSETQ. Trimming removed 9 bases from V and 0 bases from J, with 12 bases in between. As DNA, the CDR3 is TGCGCCACCCGCCAAACAGCAACTAATGAAAAACTGTTTTTT. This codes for CATRQTATNEKLFF.

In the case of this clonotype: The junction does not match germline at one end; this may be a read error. The CDR3 here is CSARDLLAGGHSYEQYF. DNA for the CDR3: TGCAGCGCTAGAGATCTTCTAGCGGGGGGCCACTCCTACGAGCAGTACTTC. The rearrangement links TRBV20-1 to TRBJ2-7; 11 nucleotides match TRBD2. The CDR3 has 17 amino acids. Looked up from germline, CDR1 is DFQATT and CDR2 is SNEGSKA (reference sequence).

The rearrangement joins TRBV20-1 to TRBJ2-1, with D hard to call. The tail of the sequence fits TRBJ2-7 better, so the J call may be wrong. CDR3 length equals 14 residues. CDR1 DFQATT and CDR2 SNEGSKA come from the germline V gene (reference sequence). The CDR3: CSAAGAARYNEQYF. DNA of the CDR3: TGCAGTGCTGCAGGTGCGGCCCGCTACAATGAGCAGTACTTC.

CDR3 coding DNA: TGCAGTGCTAGAGAGGGACAGGGGGCAGGGAACACTGAAGCTTTCTTT. Residues: CSAREGQGAGNTEAFF. The chain couples TRBV20-1 to TRBJ1-1; 12 nucleotides line up with TRBD1. Germline CDR1 reads DFQATT; CDR2 reads SNEGSKA (reference sequence). The CDR3 runs to 16 residues. Trimming at V came to 0 bases and at J to 1 base, leaving 3 bases not matched to a gene.

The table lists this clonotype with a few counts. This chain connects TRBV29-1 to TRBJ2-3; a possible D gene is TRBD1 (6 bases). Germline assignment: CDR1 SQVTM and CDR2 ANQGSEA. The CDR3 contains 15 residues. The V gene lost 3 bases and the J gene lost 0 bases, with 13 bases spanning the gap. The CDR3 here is CSVDGTTESTDTQYF. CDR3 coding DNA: TGCAGCGTTGACGGGACAACGGAGAGCACAGATACGCAGTATTTT.

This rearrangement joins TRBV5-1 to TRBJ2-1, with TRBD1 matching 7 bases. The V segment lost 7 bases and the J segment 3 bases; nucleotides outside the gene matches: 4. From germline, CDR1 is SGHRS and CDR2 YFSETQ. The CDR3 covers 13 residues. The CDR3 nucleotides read TGCGCCAGCCGGACAGGTTACTACAATGAGCAGTTCTTC. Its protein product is CASRTGYYNEQFF. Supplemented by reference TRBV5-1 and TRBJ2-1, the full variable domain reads KAGVTQTPRYLIKTRGQQVTLSCSPISGHRSVSWYQQTPGQGLQFLFEYFSETQRNKGNFPGRFSGRQFSNSRSEMNVSTLELGDSALYLCASRTGYYNEQFFGPGTRLTVL.

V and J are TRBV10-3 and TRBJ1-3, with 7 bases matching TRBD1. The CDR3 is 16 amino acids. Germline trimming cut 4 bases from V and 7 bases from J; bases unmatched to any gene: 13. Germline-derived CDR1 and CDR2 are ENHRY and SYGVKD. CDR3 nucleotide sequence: TGTGCCATCAGTGCATGGTCGAGGGGGCTAGGGAACACCATATATTTT. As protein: CAISAWSRGLGNTIYF.

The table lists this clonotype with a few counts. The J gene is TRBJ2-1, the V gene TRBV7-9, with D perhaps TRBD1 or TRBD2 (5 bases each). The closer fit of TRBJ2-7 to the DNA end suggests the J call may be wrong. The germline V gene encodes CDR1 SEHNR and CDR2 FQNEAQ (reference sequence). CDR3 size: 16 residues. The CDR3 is CASSLRGDFWYNEQYF. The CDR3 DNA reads TGTGCCAGCAGCTTAAGAGGGGATTTTTGGTACAATGAGCAGTACTTC.

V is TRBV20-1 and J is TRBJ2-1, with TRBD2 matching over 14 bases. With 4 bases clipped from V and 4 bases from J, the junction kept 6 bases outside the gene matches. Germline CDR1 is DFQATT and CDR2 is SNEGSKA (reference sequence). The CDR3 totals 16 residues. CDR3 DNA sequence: TGCAGTGCTAAACACGGACTAGCGGGGGGATACAATGAGCAGTTCTTC. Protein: CSAKHGLAGGYNEQFF.

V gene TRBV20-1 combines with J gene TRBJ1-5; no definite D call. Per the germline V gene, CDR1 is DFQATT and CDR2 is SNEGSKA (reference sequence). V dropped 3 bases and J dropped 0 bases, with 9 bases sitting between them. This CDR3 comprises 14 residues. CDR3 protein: CSARMVNSNQPQHF. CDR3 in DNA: TGCAGTGCTAGGATGGTAAATAGCAATCAGCCCCAGCATTTT.

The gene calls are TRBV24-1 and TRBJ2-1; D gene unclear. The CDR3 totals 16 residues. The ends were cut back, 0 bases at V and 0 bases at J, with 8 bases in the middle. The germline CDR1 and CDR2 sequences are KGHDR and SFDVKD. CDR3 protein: CATSDLAASSYNEQFF. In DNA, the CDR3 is TGTGCCACCAGTGATTTGGCCGCGAGCTCCTACAATGAGCAGTTCTTC.

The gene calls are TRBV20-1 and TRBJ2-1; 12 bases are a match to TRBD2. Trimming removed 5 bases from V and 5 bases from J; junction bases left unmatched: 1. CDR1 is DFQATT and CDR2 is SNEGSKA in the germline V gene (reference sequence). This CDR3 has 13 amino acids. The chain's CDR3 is CSALAGGHNEQFF. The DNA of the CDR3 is TGCAGTGCTCTAGCGGGGGGGCACAATGAGCAGTTCTTC.

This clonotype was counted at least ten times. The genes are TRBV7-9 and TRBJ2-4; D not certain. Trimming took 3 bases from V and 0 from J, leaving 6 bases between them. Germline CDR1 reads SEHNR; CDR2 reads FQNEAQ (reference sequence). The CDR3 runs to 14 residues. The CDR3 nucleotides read TGTGCCAGCAGCTTGAGCATAGCCAAAAACATTCAGTACTTC. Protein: CASSLSIAKNIQYF.

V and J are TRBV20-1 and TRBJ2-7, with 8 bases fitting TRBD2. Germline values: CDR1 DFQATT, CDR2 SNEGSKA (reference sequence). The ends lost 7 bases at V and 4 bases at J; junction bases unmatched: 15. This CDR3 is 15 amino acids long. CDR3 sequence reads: CSGRWDGRGEYEQYF. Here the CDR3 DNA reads TGCAGTGGCCGATGGGACGGGAGGGGGGAATACGAGCAGTACTTC.

CDR3 nucleotide sequence: TGCAGTGCTAGAGCGGGAGGGACAGGGTGGGCAGATACGCAGTATTTT. It yields the protein CSARAGGTGWADTQYF. The chain employs TRBV20-1 and TRBJ2-3; tentative D call: TRBD1 (9 bases). V dropped 1 base and J dropped 4 bases, with 18 bases sitting between them. CDR3 length equals 16 residues. Looked up from germline, CDR1 is DFQATT and CDR2 is SNEGSKA (reference sequence).

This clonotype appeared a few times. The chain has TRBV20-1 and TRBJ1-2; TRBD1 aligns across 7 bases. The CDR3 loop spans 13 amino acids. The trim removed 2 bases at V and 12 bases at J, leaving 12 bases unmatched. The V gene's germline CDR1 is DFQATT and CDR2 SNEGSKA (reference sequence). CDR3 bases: TGCAGTGCTAGATCCCGCCTGGACAGGAGCAACACCTTC. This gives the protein CSARSRLDRSNTF.